Shown below are 17 T cell receptor beta chains from a single sample sequenced in a study of T cells in Graves' hyperthyroidism and ophthalmopathy. There were TCR beta CDR3 regions amplified from RNA transcripts. In the first-round RT-PCR of the TCR CDR3, the HTBI primer set was used. TCRdb passed the multiplex PCR reads through MiXCR, listing each CDR3 protein once. The data hold around 200,000 distinct CDR3 sequences, with approximately 15% observed a single time. Sequenced material: blood. Every receptor here comes from a woman aged 50 to 60 with Graves' hyperthyroidism.

By share, this clonotype counts as medium-sized. The V call is TRBV6-1, the J call TRBJ2-5; D is tentatively TRBD1 or TRBD2 (5 bases each). The length of the CDR3 is 14 residues. Looked up from germline, CDR1 is MNHNS and CDR2 is SASEGT. Deletions cut 6 bases from V and 3 bases from J, with 14 bases between. The CDR3 DNA reads TGTGCCAGCAGGGGACGGGATTCCAAAGAGACCCAGTACTTC. The encoded protein is CASRGRDSKETQYF.

The table lists this clonotype with many counts. V gene TRBV19 combines with J gene TRBJ1-6; 7 nucleotides agree with TRBD1. J lost 3 bases, V lost 8 bases, and 7 bases had no gene match. CDR3 length: 15 residues. CDR1 and CDR2 (germline): LNHDA, SQIVND (reference sequence). CDR3 residues: CASGDSGVYNSPLHF. CDR3 sequence (DNA): TGTGCCAGTGGGGACAGCGGAGTCTATAATTCACCCCTCCACTTT. The variable domain in full, with the rest retrieved from reference TRBV19 and TRBJ1-6, is DGGITQSPKYLFRKEGQNVTLSCEQNLNHDAMYWYRQDPGQGLRLIYYSQIVNDFQKGDIAEGYSVSREKKESFPLTVTSAQKNPTAFYLCASGDSGVYNSPLHFGNGTRLTVT.

This clonotype came up many times. The chain links TRBV10-3 to TRBJ2-3, with a possible D match to TRBD1 (6 bases). Germline CDR1 is ENHRY and CDR2 is SYGVKD. The V and J ends lost 4 bases and 0 bases respectively, with 8 bases between them. The CDR3 sequence is 14 residues long. CDR3 sequence (DNA): TGTGCCATCAGTGTGGGGGCGAGCACAGATACGCAGTATTTT. This encodes CAISVGASTDTQYF.

This clonotype was recorded many times. J is TRBJ2-2 and V is TRBV19, with 9 bases identical to TRBD1. V was pared by 11 bases and J by 8 bases, with 12 bases of the junction left unmatched. The germline gives CDR1 LNHDA, CDR2 SQIVND (reference sequence). There are 14 residues in the CDR3. The CDR3 nucleotides read TGTGCCGCTAGGCGGACAGGGGAGACGGGGGAGCTGTTTTTT. Translated, it gives CAARRTGETGELFF.

This clonotype was seen a few times. The chain couples TRBV4-1 to TRBJ2-7; maybe TRBD1 (6 bases). The CDR3 sequence is 14 residues long. CDR1 MGHRA and CDR2 YSYEKL come from the germline V gene. V was clipped by 0 bases and J by 2 bases, with 8 bases between them. This chain's CDR3 is CASSQDGTTYEQYF. CDR3 nucleotides: TGCGCCAGCAGCCAAGATGGGACAACCTACGAGCAGTACTTC.

Concerning this clonotype: One end of the junction does not line up with germline, which may come from a read error. The chain recombines TRBV9 with TRBJ2-6; D might be TRBD1 (5 bases). Germline V gene lookup returns CDR1 SGDLS and CDR2 YYNGEE. The CDR3 extends over 15 amino acids. The CDR3 spells CASSLGTVGANVPTF. CDR3 sequence (DNA): TGTGCCAGCTCCCTTGGAACGGTTGGGGCCAACGTCCCGACTTTC. Supplemented by reference TRBV9 and TRBJ2-6, the full variable domain reads DSGVTQTPKHLITATGQRVTLRCSPRSGDLSVYWYQQSLDQGLQFLIQYYNGEERAKGNILERFSAQQFPDLHSELNLSSLELGDSALYFCASSLGTVGANVPTFGAGSRLTVL.

This clonotype was seen many times. The gene calls are TRBV11-3 and TRBJ1-1, with D uncertain. Trimming took 2 bases from V and 5 from J, leaving 12 bases between them. The CDR3 sequence is 14 residues long. Germline lookup yields CDR1 SGHNT and CDR2 YENEEA. The CDR3 nucleotides read TGTGCCAGCAGCTTATCAGAGGGCTCAACTGAAGCTTTCTTT. Its protein is CASSLSEGSTEAFF.

There are many counts of this clonotype. The chain joins TRBV10-1 to TRBJ2-7, with D tentatively TRBD1 (6 bases). The germline gives CDR1 WNHNN, CDR2 SYGVQD (reference sequence). Between the trimmed V and J ends, which lost 11 bases and 0 bases, there was a span of 17 bases. CDR3 length: 14 amino acids. The CDR3 region has the DNA TGCGCCCTGTCTAGAGGACAGTCCTCCTACGAGCAGTACTTC. This gives the protein CALSRGQSSYEQYF.

This clonotype was recorded many times. This chain connects TRBV12-3 or TRBV12-4 to TRBJ2-7, with D possibly TRBD2 on 6 matching bases. Trimming removed 4 bases at V and 2 bases at J, with 15 bases between. This CDR3 has 15 amino acids. The CDR3 DNA reads as TGTGCCAGCAGTTCCGAAGGTAGCGGCACCTACGAGCAGTACTTC. The encoded protein is CASSSEGSGTYEQYF.

At least ten counts were recorded for this clonotype. The CDR3: CSASRDNYYEQYF. CDR3 DNA: TGCAGTGCTAGCCGGGACAACTACTACGAGCAGTACTTC. The rearrangement links TRBV20-1 to TRBJ2-7; TRBD1 is a possible D gene (6 bases). Germline V gives CDR1 DFQATT, CDR2 SNEGSKA (reference sequence). The CDR3 spans 13 residues. The V and J ends lost 3 bases and 3 bases respectively, with 12 bases between them.

This clonotype was seen more than once but under ten times. J is TRBJ1-1 and V is TRBV9; D is possibly TRBD1 (6 bases). The CDR3 extends over 14 amino acids. V gave up 0 bases and J gave up 1 base, with 7 bases separating them. Germline values: CDR1 SGDLS, CDR2 YYNGEE. DNA for the CDR3: TGTGCCAGCAGCGTAGAACAGGGGAACACTGAAGCTTTCTTT. Translating gives CASSVEQGNTEAFF.

V and J are TRBV27 and TRBJ2-7, with 10 bases lining up with TRBD1. The CDR3 is 16 amino acids. Germline assignment: CDR1 MNHEY and CDR2 SMNVEV (reference sequence). After removal of 3 bases from V and 3 bases from J, the junction contained 8 bases not matched to a gene. The DNA of the CDR3 is TGTGCCAGCAGTTTGATTGGGTGGACAGGGGGCTACGAGCAGTACTTC. Translation gives CASSLIGWTGGYEQYF.

This clonotype was observed at least ten times. The chain combines TRBV29-1 with TRBJ1-1, with 9 bases lining up with TRBD1. Per the germline V gene, CDR1 is SQVTM and CDR2 is ANQGSEA. The CDR3 is 14 amino acids. The V and J ends lost 7 bases and 2 bases, in that order; junction bases with no gene match: 8. CDR3 sequence reads: CSARTGGGNTEAFF. The DNA for the CDR3 is TGCAGCGCCAGAACAGGGGGCGGAAACACTGAAGCTTTCTTT.

In its sample, this clonotype was seen many times. The rearrangement joins TRBV12-3 or TRBV12-4 to TRBJ1-2; unclear D gene. V was pared by 6 bases and J by 4 bases, with 15 bases between. The CDR3 loop spans 14 amino acids. The CDR3 region has the DNA TGTGCCAGCAGCCCCCTAGGAGGAGGCTATGGCTACACCTTC. Translated: CASSPLGGGYGYTF.

The chain couples TRBV19 to TRBJ1-1; no clear D gene. Germline CDR1 is LNHDA and CDR2 is SQIVND (reference sequence). This CDR3 is 14 amino acids long. The V gene lost 1 base and the J gene lost 1 base, with 7 bases spanning the gap. In DNA, the CDR3 is TGTGCCAGTAGTATAGGACGGGGGAACACTGAAGCTTTCTTT. Its translation: CASSIGRGNTEAFF.

The chain links TRBV6-2 or TRBV6-3 to TRBJ1-5, with no clear D. The V and J ends lost 6 bases and 5 bases respectively, with 11 bases between them. CDR1 MNHEY and CDR2 SVGEGT come from the germline V gene. The CDR3 length is 13 residues. This CDR3 is CASSSVLHQPQHF. CDR3 DNA: TGTGCCAGCAGCTCCGTCCTCCATCAGCCCCAGCATTTT.

The rearrangement links TRBV28 to TRBJ1-2; 9 positions agree with TRBD1. In germline, CDR1 is MDHEN, CDR2 SYDVKM. The CDR3 contains 17 residues. V was pared by 1 base and J by 3 bases, with 9 bases of the junction left unmatched. For the CDR3, the DNA is TGTGCCAGCAGTTTATCCATGACAGGGGGTGAATACTATGGCTACACCTTC. This sequence encodes CASSLSMTGGEYYGYTF.